This T cell receptor (beta chain) was documented in a study of blood T cell repertoires in COVID-19. Study-wide background: From the United States, Italy and Spain came samples of acute and convalescent COVID-19. PBMCs, B-cell-depleted T cells, or T cells were the source of the cDNA or gDNA that made up the material.

This clone was found a few times. Per the authors' pipeline: Cell counts per sample came from amplifying reference gene primers. This table comes from immunoSEQ multiplex PCR, and its TCRdb copy is limited to in-frame clones, with some not included. V and J calls and clone size come straight from that table; D and trimming were deduced from the DNA. The sample lists 250,000 to 300,000 clones; roughly 90% were seen once. One Seattle source followed patients from active infection through their disease course. Per germline, CDR1 SNHLY and CDR2 FYNNEI. The CDR3 has 15 residues. Unmatched junction bases numbered 5, after V lost 1 base and J lost 6 bases.

The rearrangement joins TRBV2 to TRBJ1-4, with 7 bases lining up with TRBD1. The sequence came from a woman under 40 with COVID-19, enrolled during active disease. The material sequenced was peripheral blood. The CDR3 DNA reads as TGTGCCAGCAGTGAAGAAGGTGACAGGGATGAAAAACTGTTTTTT. Its protein product is CASSEEGDRDEKLFF.